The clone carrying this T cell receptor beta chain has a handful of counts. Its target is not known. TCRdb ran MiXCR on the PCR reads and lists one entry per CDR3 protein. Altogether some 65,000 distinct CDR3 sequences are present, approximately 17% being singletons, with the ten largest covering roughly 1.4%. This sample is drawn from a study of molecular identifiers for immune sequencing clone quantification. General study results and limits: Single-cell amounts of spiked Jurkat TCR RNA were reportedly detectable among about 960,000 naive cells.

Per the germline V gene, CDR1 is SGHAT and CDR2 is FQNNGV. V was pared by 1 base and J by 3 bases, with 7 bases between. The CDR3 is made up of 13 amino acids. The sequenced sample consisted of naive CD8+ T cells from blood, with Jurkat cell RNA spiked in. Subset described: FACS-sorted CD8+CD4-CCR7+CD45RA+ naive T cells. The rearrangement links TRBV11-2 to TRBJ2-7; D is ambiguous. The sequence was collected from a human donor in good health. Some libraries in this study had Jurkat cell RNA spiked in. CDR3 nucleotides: TGTGCCAGCAGCTTAGGGCAACTCTACGAGCAGTACTTC. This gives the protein CASSLGQLYEQYF.